This section outlines one T cell receptor (beta chain) sequence together with its context. The antigen is unknown. The sample holds other DNA sequences that translate to the same CDR3. Produced via immunoSEQ multiplex PCR; TCRdb's table is partial and in-frame only. The data contain some 2,100,000 clones, just over 90% of them singletons. Selected positively for CCR7 and CD45RO-negative, naive CD8 cells excluded terminally differentiated effector memory CD45RA+ cells. Adult Caucasians living in Nashville, Tennessee made up all of the donors. The germline V gene encodes CDR1 SEHNR and CDR2 FQNEAQ (reference sequence). CDR3 length: 12 amino acids. V was shortened by 0 bases and J by 4 bases, with 4 bases between the two germline ends. The sample belongs to a study of shared clonotypes between healthy human individuals. Study-wide results and caveats: Donor scarcity curtailed the genetic and exposure-history diversity represented herein. Only blood was sampled; tissue repertoires likely differ.

Sequencing used naive CD8+ T cells from PBMCs. This receptor was identified in a man in his late teens or twenties in good health. Some clones in this sample may be carry-over from other donors' samples. V and J are TRBV7-9 and TRBJ2-7; D unresolved. The CDR3 DNA reads TGTGCCAGCAGCTTAGCGCGGTACGAGCAGTACTTC. Translation: CASSLARYEQYF.